These 32 T cell receptor beta chains were all obtained from the same sample, sequenced in a study of technical replicates of blood from several donors. The protocol was immunoSEQ multiplex PCR, while the TCRdb copy is restricted to in-frame clones and leaves out a portion. Of tens of thousands of clones in the sample, less than 95% were seen once. Sequenced sample: T cells isolated from PBMCs. The receptors shown here come from a human donor in good health.

The chain employs TRBV28 and TRBJ1-4, with D perhaps TRBD1 (6 bases). The CDR3 is 15 amino acids. V lost 6 bases to trimming and J lost 7 bases, with 18 bases between them. Germline V gives CDR1 MDHEN, CDR2 SYDVKM. The DNA of the CDR3 is TGTGCCAGCAGGGCGCCAGGGGAGATTAGTGAAAAACTGTTTTTT. This sequence encodes CASRAPGEISEKLFF.

This clone was counted between two and nine times. The chain employs TRBV2 and TRBJ1-1, with 7 positions matching TRBD1. Germline CDR1 SNHLY, CDR2 FYNNEI. The ends lost 10 bases at V and 6 bases at J; junction bases unmatched: 11. The CDR3 spans 13 residues. CDR3: CATATGQLSEAFF. CDR3 DNA: TGTGCCACAGCAACGGGACAGCTATCTGAAGCTTTCTTT.

This chain joins TRBV18 and TRBJ1-1; possibly TRBD1 for D (5 bases). The V end was cut by 10 bases, the J end by 1 base, with 13 bases between. Germline lookup yields CDR1 KGHSH and CDR2 LQKENI. The CDR3 is made up of 13 amino acids. The chain's CDR3 is CAMRQSPNTEAFF. CDR3 in DNA: TGTGCCATGAGACAGTCTCCGAACACTGAAGCTTTCTTT.

The genes are TRBV5-1 and TRBJ2-1, with D possibly TRBD2 on 6 matching bases. The germline CDR1 and CDR2 sequences are SGHRS and YFSETQ. This CDR3 spans 14 amino acids. V was trimmed by 2 bases and J by 4 bases, leaving 10 bases between them. The CDR3 coding sequence is TGCGCCAGCAGCTTAGAGGGGACTTACAATGAGCAGTTCTTC. Translation gives CASSLEGTYNEQFF.

The V and J genes are TRBV5-4 and TRBJ2-4; 8 bases match TRBD1. The CDR3 is 16 residues long. Germline-derived CDR1 and CDR2 are SGHNT and YYREEE (reference sequence). V was clipped by 3 bases and J by 3 bases; unmatched bases: 8. CDR3 nucleotide sequence: TGTGCCAGCAGCTCAGGGGGCGCGGTAGACAAAAACATTCAGTACTTC. Protein sequence: CASSSGGAVDKNIQYF.

This clone came up once. V is TRBV9 and J is TRBJ2-5, with no clear D. Germline V gene lookup returns CDR1 SGDLS and CDR2 YYNGEE. The length of the CDR3 is 16 residues. Trimming took 0 bases from V and 3 from J, leaving 15 bases between them. The CDR3 nucleotides read TGTGCCAGCAGCGTAGGGGCCAGTGTGGAAAAAGAGACCCAGTACTTC. Its protein is CASSVGASVEKETQYF. The full variable domain, its missing parts supplied by reference TRBV9 and TRBJ2-5, is DSGVTQTPKHLITATGQRVTLRCSPRSGDLSVYWYQQSLDQGLQFLIQYYNGEERAKGNILERFSAQQFPDLHSELNLSSLELGDSALYFCASSVGASVEKETQYFGPGTRLLVL.

The CDR3 DNA sequence: TGTGCCAGCAGCCATTGGACTAGCGGGAGGGCTCCCCCGGCCTACAATGAGCAGTTCTTC. Its protein is CASSHWTSGRAPPAYNEQFF. The J gene is TRBJ2-1, the V gene TRBV14, with 15 nucleotides matching TRBD2. J gave up 2 bases and V 3 bases, and 11 bases lay outside the gene matches. Looked up from germline, CDR1 is SGHDN and CDR2 is FVKESK. This CDR3 spans 20 amino acids.

The chain uses TRBV25-1 and TRBJ2-7; D unclear. V shed 5 bases and J shed 7 bases, with 9 bases lying between them. The germline V gene encodes CDR1 MGHDK and CDR2 SYGVNS. This CDR3 comprises 11 residues. The CDR3 bases are TGTGCCAGCAGTCCTCAGTGGGAGCAGTACTTC. It codes for CASSPQWEQYF.

The chain joins TRBV2 to TRBJ1-5, with 8 bases identical to TRBD1. In germline, CDR1 is SNHLY, CDR2 FYNNEI. Unmatched junction bases numbered 8, after V lost 4 bases and J lost 6 bases. CDR3 length: 15 residues. The CDR3 coding sequence is TGTGCCAGCAGTGCTTGGACAGGGCTTGTTCAGCCCCAGCATTTT. Translating gives CASSAWTGLVQPQHF.

The chain employs TRBV9 and TRBJ2-7; weak D call: TRBD2 (5 bases). There are 14 residues in the CDR3. CDR1 is SGDLS, CDR2 YYNGEE, per germline. V was clipped by 4 bases and J by 0 bases, with 11 bases between them. The CDR3 here is CASSTGYISYEQYF. The CDR3 DNA is TGTGCCAGCAGCACGGGGTACATCTCCTACGAGCAGTACTTC.

This rearrangement joins TRBV5-8 to TRBJ1-2; TRBD1 might be the D (5 bases). CDR3 length equals 13 residues. V gave up 3 bases and J gave up 5 bases, with 11 bases separating them. Germline V lookup: CDR1 SGHTS, CDR2 YDEGEE. CDR3 nucleotide sequence: TGTGCCAGCAGCTGGGGCGGGAGTTATGGCTACACCTTC. This codes for CASSWGGSYGYTF.

The rearrangement joins TRBV7-8 to TRBJ1-1; D is uncertain. With 0 bases removed from V and 0 bases from J, the gap between germline ends came to 8 bases. Germline V gene lookup returns CDR1 SGHVS and CDR2 FQNEAQ. The CDR3 has 15 amino acids. The CDR3 sequence is CASSLARVVNTEAFF. CDR3 nucleotides: TGTGCCAGCAGCTTAGCGCGGGTAGTGAACACTGAAGCTTTCTTT. The variable domain in full, with the rest retrieved from reference TRBV7-8 and TRBJ1-1, is GAGVSQSPRYKVAKRGQDVALRCDPISGHVSLFWYQQALGQGPEFLTYFQNEAQLDKSGLPSDRFFAERPEGSVSTLKIQRTQQEDSAVYLCASSLARVVNTEAFFGQGTRLTVV.

The rearrangement links TRBV11-3 to TRBJ1-6; D gene ambiguous. Germline V gene data show CDR1 as SGHNT and CDR2 as YENEEA. There are 14 residues in the CDR3. V lost 8 bases and J 8 bases, leaving 16 bases between the germline ends. This chain's CDR3 is CASGEGRRDSPLHF. The CDR3 DNA reads TGTGCCAGCGGGGAAGGGAGGAGGGATTCACCCCTCCACTTT.

The rearrangement links TRBV7-9 to TRBJ2-7; 8 nucleotides line up with TRBD2. J lost 0 bases, V lost 4 bases, and 8 bases had no gene match. This CDR3 is 16 amino acids long. In germline, CDR1 is SEHNR, CDR2 FQNEAQ (reference sequence). In DNA form, the CDR3 reads TGTGCCAGCAGCTCTGCCACCGGGACTAGCTCCTACGAGCAGTACTTC. Its protein is CASSSATGTSSYEQYF.

J is TRBJ1-2 and V is TRBV19, with D perhaps TRBD1 (6 bases). This CDR3 region has 20 residues. From germline, CDR1 is LNHDA and CDR2 SQIVND (reference sequence). V lost 4 bases and J lost 1, with 28 bases in between. CDR3 sequence: CASSNPFGQGGGQINYGYTF. CDR3 coding DNA: TGTGCCAGTAGTAACCCGTTCGGGCAGGGTGGCGGACAGATTAACTATGGCTACACCTTC.

The chain links TRBV19 to TRBJ1-1; possible D gene TRBD1, 6 bases. Trimming stripped 5 bases from V and 0 bases from J, with 10 bases between. Germline V lookup: CDR1 LNHDA, CDR2 SQIVND (reference sequence). The CDR3 has 14 amino acids. CDR3 in amino acids: CASSQQGMNTEAFF. The CDR3 coding sequence is TGTGCCAGTAGTCAACAGGGAATGAACACTGAAGCTTTCTTT.

CDR3 sequence: CASSLNSFYSPLHF. CDR3 coding DNA: TGTGCCAGCAGCTTAAACAGTTTCTATTCACCCCTCCACTTT. V gene TRBV11-3 combines with J gene TRBJ1-6, with D hard to call. CDR1 is SGHNT and CDR2 is YENEEA in the germline V gene. Trimming removed 2 bases at V and 8 bases at J, with 10 bases between. There are 14 residues in the CDR3.

V and J are TRBV28 and TRBJ1-5, with a weak D call TRBD1 (5 bases). This CDR3 has 14 residues. Per the germline V gene, CDR1 is MDHEN and CDR2 is SYDVKM. Trimming removed 8 bases at V and 2 bases at J, with 13 bases between. The CDR3 DNA is TGTGCCAGCTCCGAAGAACAGGGCAATCAGCCCCAGCATTTT. It codes for CASSEEQGNQPQHF. The full variable domain, in which reference TRBV28 and TRBJ1-5 provide the parts outside the CDR3, is DVKVTQSSRYLVKRTGEKVFLECVQDMDHENMFWYRQDPGLGLRLIYFSYDVKMKEKGDIPEGYSVSREKKERFSLILESASTNQTSMYLCASSEEQGNQPQHFGDGTRLSIL.

This clone has only one observation. This chain uses TRBV7-2 with TRBJ1-5; the match to TRBD1 covers 7 bases. Per germline, CDR1 SGHTA and CDR2 FQGNSA. The CDR3 covers 16 residues. V trimming: 2 bases; J trimming: 3 bases; junction bases outside the gene matches: 7. The CDR3 nucleotides read TGTGCCAGCAGCTTAACCCCAGGGGGGATCAATCAGCCCCAGCATTTT. As protein: CASSLTPGGINQPQHF.

V usage is TRBV28 and J usage is TRBJ1-2; TRBD1 matches 8 bases. The CDR3 runs 16 residues. Looked up from germline, CDR1 is MDHEN and CDR2 is SYDVKM. V lost 6 bases and J lost 3; bases outside the gene matches: 12. The CDR3 coding sequence is TGTGCCAGCAGACTATCTCCGGGACAGGAGGACTATGGCTACACCTTC. Its protein product is CASRLSPGQEDYGYTF.

CDR3 in DNA: TGTGCCAGCAGTGACTCACTAGCGGGAGCTACAGATACGCAGTATTTT. Amino acids: CASSDSLAGATDTQYF. The chain combines TRBV6-4 with TRBJ2-3; 11 bases are a match to TRBD2. The V segment lost 0 bases and the J segment 3 bases; nucleotides outside the gene matches: 2. The CDR3 is 16 residues long. The germline V gene has CDR1 MRHNA and CDR2 SNTAGT.

J is TRBJ1-4 and V is TRBV11-1; 10 nucleotides align to TRBD1. Germline V gives CDR1 SGHAT, CDR2 FQDESV (reference sequence). V gave up 5 bases and J gave up 6 bases; unmatched junction bases: 3. There are 14 residues in the CDR3. CDR3 nucleotide sequence: TGTGCCAGCAGCCTCGGGACAGGGGATGAAAAACTGTTTTTT. This sequence encodes CASSLGTGDEKLFF.

The chain has TRBV9 and TRBJ2-3, with D possibly matching TRBD2 (5 bases). Trimming shortened V by 1 base and J by 1 base, and 16 bases separated the two germline ends. The CDR3 covers 17 residues. Germline-derived CDR1 and CDR2 are SGDLS and YYNGEE. Here the CDR3 DNA reads TGTGCCAGCAGCGTAAGAATCGGGAAGCTTGGCACAGATACGCAGTATTTT. Protein product: CASSVRIGKLGTDTQYF.

The chain joins TRBV19 to TRBJ1-3, with no clear D. Per the germline V gene, CDR1 is LNHDA and CDR2 is SQIVND (reference sequence). The germline V and J ends were trimmed by 7 bases and 1 base, with 14 bases remaining between them. The CDR3 extends over 15 amino acids. The CDR3 region is CASNELPPSGNTIYF. The DNA for the CDR3 is TGTGCCAGTAACGAGCTACCACCATCTGGAAACACCATATATTTT.

The chain is built from TRBV4-1 and TRBJ2-5; D ambiguous. The V gene lost 4 bases and the J gene lost 1 base, with 7 bases spanning the gap. The CDR3 sequence is 13 residues long. From germline, CDR1 is MGHRA and CDR2 YSYEKL. Here the CDR3 DNA reads TGCGCCAGCAGCCTTAACAGCCAAGAGACCCAGTACTTC. This encodes CASSLNSQETQYF.

The rearrangement links TRBV7-9 to TRBJ2-3; possible D gene TRBD2, 6 bases. Germline V CDR1 and CDR2: SEHNR, FQNEAQ (reference sequence). Trimming removed 6 bases at V and 6 bases at J, with 10 bases between. The CDR3 contains 12 residues. CDR3 coding DNA: TGTGCCAGCAGTCGGAGGGCCGATACGCAGTATTTT. Its translation is CASSRRADTQYF.

The genes are TRBV6-5 and TRBJ2-7; TRBD2 is a possible D gene (6 bases). Deletions cut 6 bases from V and 3 bases from J, with 15 bases between. Germline CDR1 and CDR2: MNHEY and SVGAGI. There are 14 residues in the CDR3. For the CDR3, the DNA is TGTGCCAGCAGAAGAACTAGCATCTTCTACGAGCAGTACTTC. It specifies CASRRTSIFYEQYF.

The chain is built from TRBV6-1 and TRBJ2-7, with D possibly matching TRBD1 (5 bases). The length of the CDR3 is 13 residues. In germline, CDR1 is MNHNS, CDR2 SASEGT. Trimming took 4 bases from V and 3 from J, leaving 10 bases between them. The CDR3 nucleotides read TGTGCCAGCAGTGCCAGGGCCTTCTACGAGCAGTACTTC. Encoded protein: CASSARAFYEQYF.

The J gene is TRBJ2-3, the V gene TRBV7-9; 9 bases fit TRBD2. The CDR3 consists of 17 residues. J lost 3 bases, V lost 0 bases, and 7 bases had no gene match. CDR1 and CDR2 (germline): SEHNR, FQNEAQ (reference sequence). The CDR3: CASSLAGSGSETDTQYF. The CDR3 DNA sequence: TGTGCCAGCAGCTTAGCGGGTAGCGGGAGCGAAACAGATACGCAGTATTTT.

As concerns this clone: A read error may produce the germline difference seen at one junction end. The genes are TRBV7-7 and TRBJ2-7; TRBD2 matches at 7 bases. Germline V gene lookup returns CDR1 SSHAT and CDR2 FNYEAQ (reference sequence). The CDR3 length is 13 residues. The CDR3 here is CASSNEAGDEQYF. CDR3 DNA sequence: TGTGCTAGCAGCAATGAGGCGGGGGACGAGCAGTACTTC.

The rearrangement links TRBV11-2 to TRBJ1-1, with 8 bases lining up with TRBD1. The CDR3 extends over 15 amino acids. The J segment lost 5 bases and the V segment lost 3 bases, leaving 8 bases of the junction unmatched. CDR1 is SGHAT and CDR2 is FQNNGV in the germline V gene. CDR3 DNA sequence: TGTGCCAGCAGCTTCCTACAGGGGGATGGTACTGAAGCTTTCTTT. Protein product: CASSFLQGDGTEAFF.

V usage is TRBV11-3 and J usage is TRBJ2-4; 9 nucleotides line up with TRBD1. The CDR3 has 14 residues. J gave up 5 bases and V 4 bases, and 3 bases lay outside the gene matches. Per germline, CDR1 SGHNT and CDR2 YENEEA. In DNA, the CDR3 is TGTGCCAGCAGCTCCAGGACAGGGGAAAACATTCAGTACTTC. This gives the protein CASSSRTGENIQYF.